The clone carrying this TCR beta chain was counted many times. The sample comes from a study of T cells in Graves' hyperthyroidism and ophthalmopathy. Amplified TCR beta CDR3 regions derived from RNA transcripts. HTBI primers drove first-round RT-PCR of the TCR CDR3. A single record per CDR3 protein comes from TCRdb applying MiXCR to the multiplex PCR reads. The table shows approximately 600,000 distinct CDR3 sequences, with over 12% occurring only once. This CDR3 is 20 amino acids long. Germline V CDR1 and CDR2: MNHEY, SMNVEV (reference sequence). V lost 6 bases, J lost 6 bases, and 26 bases stayed unmatched.

The V call is TRBV27, the J call TRBJ2-3; the match to TRBD2 covers 8 bases. The clonotype was recovered from a woman between 18 and 30 years old with Graves' ophthalmopathy. The sequenced sample was blood. Here the CDR3 DNA reads TGTGCCAGCAGCTTCCGAAAACCTCGGACTAGCAGGAGGGGGAGCGATACGCAGTATTTT. Encoded protein: CASSFRKPRTSRRGSDTQYF.